The 29 T cell receptor beta chains presented below share a single source sample, sequenced in a study of cytomegalovirus exposure and HLA in healthy donors. Both 60 Vbeta primers and 13 Jbeta primers went into the PCR. Clones were sequenced by immunoSEQ multiplex PCR, and TCRdb holds only the in-frame ones, with some missing. Found here are approximately 130,000 clones; the top ten clones hold 1.5% to 2%. Sequenced sample: PBMCs. These receptors originate from a woman aged 55-70 years in good health and CMV-seronegative.

V gene TRBV7-9 combines with J gene TRBJ1-1; D uncertain. Per the germline V gene, CDR1 is SEHNR and CDR2 is FQNEAQ (reference sequence). This CDR3 has 15 amino acids. V lost 1 base and J lost 0, with 9 bases in between. DNA for the CDR3: TGTGCCAGCAGCTTAGGAGGAGTCGTGAACACTGAAGCTTTCTTT. Translating gives CASSLGGVVNTEAFF. Drawing the rest from reference TRBV7-9 and TRBJ1-1, the complete variable domain is DTGVSQNPRHKITKRGQNVTFRCDPISEHNRLYWYRQTLGQGPEFLTYFQNEAQLEKSRLLSDRFSAERPKGSFSTLEIQRTEQGDSAMYLCASSLGGVVNTEAFFGQGTRLTVV.

V gene TRBV11-2 combines with J gene TRBJ2-1; tentative D call: TRBD2 (5 bases). CDR1 and CDR2 (germline): SGHAT, FQNNGV. Trimming left V 8 bases short and J 8 bases short, with 16 bases between. CDR3 length: 13 amino acids. The CDR3 here is CASPRPGSHEQFF. CDR3 nucleotide sequence: TGTGCCAGCCCCCGCCCGGGGTCCCATGAGCAGTTCTTC.

The rearrangement links TRBV5-1 to TRBJ2-5, with D perhaps TRBD1 (7 bases). The DNA end favors TRBJ2-7, so the J call may be wrong. The CDR3 covers 14 residues. In germline, CDR1 is SGHRS, CDR2 YFSETQ. CDR3 in amino acids: CASSSGDRVHEQYF. The CDR3 DNA follows: TGCGCCAGCAGCTCGGGAGACAGGGTCCACGAGCAGTACTTC.

The V call is TRBV19, the J call TRBJ1-4, with 9 bases identical to TRBD1. The CDR3 runs 14 residues. V dropped 6 bases and J dropped 8; count of bases not matched to a gene: 7. Germline lookup yields CDR1 LNHDA and CDR2 SQIVND (reference sequence). CDR3 in DNA: TGTGCCAGTAGCCTGGACAGGGGACGGGAAAAACTGTTTTTT. As protein: CASSLDRGREKLFF.

The chain carries TRBV9 and TRBJ1-2; D is unresolved. Germline CDR1 SGDLS, CDR2 YYNGEE. V was pared by 0 bases and J by 6 bases, with 15 bases between. The CDR3 has 15 amino acids. The CDR3 loop reads CASSVGSPVLDGYTF. For the CDR3, the DNA is TGTGCCAGCAGCGTAGGGTCTCCGGTGCTCGATGGCTACACCTTC.

The V and J genes are TRBV27 and TRBJ1-2; 7 bases match TRBD1. V shed 5 bases, J shed 5 bases, and the junction held 2 bases outside the gene matches. Germline values: CDR1 MNHEY, CDR2 SMNVEV (reference sequence). The CDR3 totals 12 residues. The DNA of the CDR3 is TGTGCCAGCAGTGACAGGGAATATGGCTACACCTTC. Translated, it gives CASSDREYGYTF.

This rearrangement joins TRBV5-1 to TRBJ2-2, with D possibly matching TRBD1 (6 bases). V was pared by 4 bases and J by 1 base, with 8 bases between. CDR1 is SGHRS, CDR2 YFSETQ, per germline. The CDR3 runs 14 residues. CDR3 residues: CASSADRNTGELFF. For the CDR3, the DNA is TGCGCCAGCAGCGCGGACAGGAACACCGGGGAGCTGTTTTTT.

The chain combines TRBV2 with TRBJ2-7; tentatively, D is TRBD1 (5 bases). The V end lost 0 bases, the J end lost 4 bases, and 13 bases lay between the germline ends. This CDR3 region has 15 residues. Germline-derived CDR1 and CDR2 are SNHLY and FYNNEI. Here the CDR3 reads CASSEALQGAYEQYF. Written as DNA, the CDR3 is TGTGCCAGCAGTGAAGCGCTTCAAGGGGCGTACGAGCAGTACTTC.

The V call is TRBV5-1, the J call TRBJ2-5; TRBD2 agrees at 7 bases. Trimming removed 4 bases from V and 5 bases from J; junction bases left unmatched: 5. Germline values: CDR1 SGHRS, CDR2 YFSETQ. The CDR3 is 13 amino acids. In DNA form, the CDR3 reads TGCGCCAGCAGCGGGGGAGGGAGTGAGACCCAGTACTTC. It codes for CASSGGGSETQYF.

The genes are TRBV4-2 and TRBJ2-7, with TRBD1 matching 10 bases. The V segment lost 1 base and the J segment 3 bases; nucleotides outside the gene matches: 3. CDR1 is LGHNA and CDR2 is YNFKEQ in the germline V gene. The CDR3 totals 15 residues. For the CDR3, the DNA is TGTGCCAGCAGCCAAGCCCGGACAGGGGGCTACGAGCAGTACTTC. The encoded protein is CASSQARTGGYEQYF.

The rearrangement links TRBV28 to TRBJ2-5, with unresolved D. V gave up 2 bases and J gave up 2 bases, with 6 bases separating them. Germline V gene data show CDR1 as MDHEN and CDR2 as SYDVKM. The CDR3 spans 13 residues. CDR3 residues: CASSLGRQETQYF. DNA of the CDR3: TGTGCCAGCAGTTTAGGCAGACAAGAGACCCAGTACTTC.

The chain is built from TRBV5-1 and TRBJ1-1; 8 bases fit TRBD1. Germline CDR1 SGHRS, CDR2 YFSETQ. V shed 9 bases, J shed 3 bases, and the junction held 7 bases outside the gene matches. CDR3 length: 13 amino acids. The CDR3 here is CATSRGPDTEAFF. The CDR3 bases are TGCGCCACCTCCAGGGGGCCGGACACTGAAGCTTTCTTT.

About this clone itself: A junction end diverges from the germline sequence, so it may reflect a read error. The V gene is TRBV5-1, the J gene TRBJ1-2, with 7 bases identical to TRBD1. The CDR3 runs to 14 residues. The germline V gene has CDR1 SGHRS and CDR2 YFSETQ. Here the CDR3 reads CASSLESGGPWFGF. The DNA of the CDR3 is TGCGCCAGCAGCTTGGAGTCAGGGGGGCCTTGGTTTGGCTTC.

The chain carries TRBV29-1 and TRBJ2-1, with 12 bases that match TRBD2. Germline V gene lookup returns CDR1 SQVTM and CDR2 ANQGSEA. This CDR3 contains 17 residues. V was clipped by 3 bases and J by 7 bases; unmatched bases: 13. This chain's CDR3 is CSVDRVGTSGLLNEQFF. CDR3 DNA sequence: TGCAGCGTTGACCGAGTCGGGACTAGCGGGCTATTAAATGAGCAGTTCTTC.

V usage is TRBV6-6 and J usage is TRBJ1-4; D gene ambiguous. Trimming left V 0 bases short and J 8 bases short, with 13 bases between. The CDR3 runs 15 residues. Per germline, CDR1 MNHNY and CDR2 SVGAGI (reference sequence). CDR3 nucleotide sequence: TGTGCCAGCAGTTACTCTCCAGGTTTAAAGGAAAAACTGTTTTTT. Translated, it gives CASSYSPGLKEKLFF.

V gene TRBV6-5 combines with J gene TRBJ1-4, with TRBD1 as a possible D gene (6 bases). The CDR3 is 13 amino acids. From germline, CDR1 is MNHEY and CDR2 SVGAGI. Trimming took off 10 bases at V and 10 bases at J, with 19 bases between the two ends. The CDR3 region has the DNA TGTGCCACCCATCCCGGGGGCGGGGGAAAACTGTTTTTT. This gives the protein CATHPGGGGKLFF.

The rearrangement uses TRBV30 and TRBJ2-1; 9 nucleotides match TRBD2. The CDR3 loop spans 14 amino acids. Germline CDR1 GTSNPN, CDR2 SVGIG (reference sequence). J lost 7 bases, V lost 4 bases, and 8 bases had no gene match. The CDR3 loop is CAWKGGRAKNEQFF. As DNA, the CDR3 is TGTGCCTGGAAGGGCGGGAGGGCCAAGAATGAGCAGTTCTTC.

The chain couples TRBV5-4 to TRBJ1-1, with unresolved D. Germline-derived CDR1 and CDR2 are SGHNT and YYREEE (reference sequence). The CDR3 consists of 15 residues. V lost 0 bases and J 4 bases, leaving 13 bases between the germline ends. In DNA form, the CDR3 reads TGTGCCAGCAGCTTGGATATAAGGTCAGGCACTGAAGCTTTCTTT. It translates to CASSLDIRSGTEAFF.

CDR3 DNA: TGTGCCTGGAGTGTACGTAGCTCCAATCCTAGCAATCAGCCCCAGCATTTT. As protein: CAWSVRSSNPSNQPQHF. The rearrangement uses TRBV30 and TRBJ1-5; D gene uncertain. Germline V gene sequence: CDR1 GTSNPN, CDR2 SVGIG (reference sequence). CDR3 length: 17 amino acids. V was clipped by 0 bases and J by 0 bases, with 15 bases between them.

The V and J genes are TRBV9 and TRBJ2-7; D is ambiguous. This CDR3 region has 14 residues. Per germline, CDR1 SGDLS and CDR2 YYNGEE. The V end was cut by 3 bases, the J end by 5 bases, with 15 bases between. CDR3: CASSGSAKSHEQYF. In DNA, the CDR3 is TGTGCCAGCAGCGGGAGTGCGAAATCCCACGAGCAGTACTTC. The variable domain in full, completed from reference TRBV9 and TRBJ2-7, reads DSGVTQTPKHLITATGQRVTLRCSPRSGDLSVYWYQQSLDQGLQFLIQYYNGEERAKGNILERFSAQQFPDLHSELNLSSLELGDSALYFCASSGSAKSHEQYFGPGTRLTVT.

This rearrangement joins TRBV5-1 to TRBJ2-7, with D possibly TRBD1 on 6 matching bases. Germline lookup yields CDR1 SGHRS and CDR2 YFSETQ. This CDR3 region has 15 residues. Trimming stripped 6 bases from V and 0 bases from J, with 16 bases between. DNA of the CDR3: TGCGCCAGCACCCCACAGGGTCCGAGCTCCTACGAGCAGTACTTC. It yields the protein CASTPQGPSSYEQYF.

In regard to this clone: Its ends do not fully match the called genes, so a read error is possible. The chain is built from TRBV18 and TRBJ2-2, with a tentative D call TRBD2 (6 bases). The germline V gene has CDR1 KGHSH and CDR2 LQKENI. The CDR3 has 14 amino acids. The chain's CDR3 is CASSPPRVTGGLFF. In DNA form, the CDR3 reads TGTGCCAGCTCACCACCCAGGGTTACCGGGGGGCTGTTTTTT.

The rearrangement joins TRBV19 to TRBJ1-3; a weak D match, TRBD1 (5 bases). Germline V gene sequence: CDR1 LNHDA, CDR2 SQIVND (reference sequence). The CDR3 runs 15 residues. V lost 4 bases and J lost 0, with 10 bases in between. The CDR3 coding sequence is TGTGCCAGTAGTACGCAGGGACTCTCTGGAAACACCATATATTTT. Residues: CASSTQGLSGNTIYF.

V usage is TRBV7-9 and J usage is TRBJ2-3; D gene uncertain. The V gene's germline CDR1 is SEHNR and CDR2 FQNEAQ (reference sequence). Trimming removed 3 bases at V and 1 base at J, with 11 bases between. This CDR3 has 15 amino acids. The DNA of the CDR3 is TGTGCCAGCAGCTTTCGGCTAGACGGCACAGATACGCAGTATTTT. It encodes CASSFRLDGTDTQYF. The full variable domain, with the rest looked up from reference TRBV7-9 and TRBJ2-3, is DTGVSQNPRHKITKRGQNVTFRCDPISEHNRLYWYRQTLGQGPEFLTYFQNEAQLEKSRLLSDRFSAERPKGSFSTLEIQRTEQGDSAMYLCASSFRLDGTDTQYFGPGTRLTVL.

The rearrangement links TRBV5-4 to TRBJ2-3; possibly TRBD2 for D (6 bases). Between the trimmed V and J ends, which lost 4 bases and 0 bases, there was a span of 12 bases. The CDR3 is 15 residues long. Germline V gives CDR1 SGHNT, CDR2 YYREEE (reference sequence). The CDR3 sequence is CASSPTGLSTDTQYF. CDR3 DNA: TGTGCCAGCAGCCCGACGGGACTCAGCACAGATACGCAGTATTTT.

The chain employs TRBV6-1 and TRBJ1-5; D possibly corresponds to TRBD1 (6 bases). Trimming removed 5 bases at V and 3 bases at J, with 14 bases between. The CDR3 has 15 amino acids. Germline CDR1 MNHNS, CDR2 SASEGT. CDR3 residues: CASSSPAGVNQPQHF. CDR3 DNA sequence: TGTGCCAGCAGTTCCCCCGCAGGGGTCAATCAGCCCCAGCATTTT.

The rearrangement uses TRBV30 and TRBJ1-5; 8 positions match TRBD1. CDR3 length: 17 residues. The germline V gene has CDR1 GTSNPN and CDR2 SVGIG (reference sequence). Trimming removed 7 bases from V and 2 bases from J; junction bases left unmatched: 16. The CDR3, as DNA: TGTGCCTTAGACGGGACAGGCCAGAGGGGGGGCAATCAGCCCCAGCATTTT. This codes for CALDGTGQRGGNQPQHF.

The chain employs TRBV10-3 and TRBJ2-2; D perhaps matches TRBD1 (6 bases). Per germline, CDR1 ENHRY and CDR2 SYGVKD. Trimming took off 11 bases at V and 6 bases at J, with 16 bases between the two ends. This CDR3 spans 13 amino acids. In DNA form, the CDR3 reads TGTGCCTCGGATGCCAGGGGTGCCGGGGAGCTGTTTTTT. This codes for CASDARGAGELFF.

The V gene is TRBV6-1, the J gene TRBJ2-3; the D gene is possibly TRBD1 (6 bases). CDR1 is MNHNS, CDR2 SASEGT, per germline. The V and J ends lost 5 bases and 2 bases respectively, with 14 bases between them. The CDR3 totals 15 residues. The CDR3 here is CASSSGHRVTDTQYF. In DNA, the CDR3 is TGTGCCAGCAGTTCGGGACATAGGGTCACAGATACGCAGTATTTT.